The 29 T cell receptor beta chains below were found in one sample sequenced in a study of blood T cells in healthy people across ages. Next came a second PCR, run for 7 to 11 cycles, which used a sample-barcoded 5' primer along with a J-beta primer mix. One entry per CDR3 protein results from TCRdb running MiXCR on the 5' RACE reads. This table has roughly 800,000 distinct CDR3 sequences, roughly 40% appearing once. Sequencing was performed on blood. All receptors come from a young man in good health.

This chain connects TRBV3-1 to TRBJ2-3; no firm D call. The CDR3 runs to 15 residues. The germline gives CDR1 LGHDT, CDR2 YNNKEL (reference sequence). V shed 2 bases and J shed 1 base, with 10 bases lying between them. The chain's CDR3 is CASSQTGPGTDTQYF. The CDR3 DNA reads TGTGCCAGCAGCCAAACGGGTCCCGGCACAGATACGCAGTATTTT.

This clonotype was detected only once. One end of the junction is discordant with germline, which a read error may explain. The CDR3 DNA follows: TGTACCAGCAGCCCACAGGGGGCCTATGGCTACACCTTC. It specifies CTSSPQGAYGYTF. V and J are TRBV12-3 or TRBV12-4 and TRBJ1-2; TRBD1 matches at 9 bases. The CDR3 loop spans 13 amino acids.

This chain joins TRBV7-3 and TRBJ2-3, with 13 bases aligning to TRBD2. The CDR3 is 16 residues long. From germline, CDR1 is SGHTA and CDR2 FQGTGA. V trimming: 5 bases; J trimming: 4 bases; junction bases outside the gene matches: 6. This CDR3 reads CASSRGLAGSPDTQYF. The CDR3 nucleotides are TGTGCCAGCAGCCGGGGACTAGCGGGGTCCCCAGATACGCAGTATTTT.

About this clonotype itself: Given a much more abundant clone one base away, this may be a read error. This sequence joins TRBV7-2 and TRBJ2-7; D gene ambiguous. The J call is in doubt because the DNA end fits TRBJ2-5 better. CDR1 is SGHTA and CDR2 is FQGNSA in the germline V gene. The length of the CDR3 is 16 residues. CDR3 bases: TGTGCCAGCAGACAGCTTGGGGTTCCTAGGTTGGAGACCCAGTACTTC. It codes for CASRQLGVPRLETQYF.

This clonotype has more than one count but fewer than ten. CDR3 amino acids: CASSLAPTENTEAFF. CDR3 nucleotides: TGCGCCAGCAGCTTGGCTCCGACAGAAAACACTGAAGCTTTCTTT. The chain employs TRBV5-1 and TRBJ1-1; tentative D call: TRBD1 (5 bases). Trimming shortened V by 0 bases and J by 2 bases, and 11 bases separated the two germline ends. CDR1 SGHRS and CDR2 YFSETQ come from the germline V gene. The CDR3 covers 15 residues.

The CDR3 loop is CASSSQGPESSYEQYF. Written as DNA, the CDR3 is TGTGCCAGCAGTTCGCAGGGACCCGAAAGCTCCTACGAGCAGTACTTC. V gene TRBV28 combines with J gene TRBJ2-7; D tentatively fits TRBD1 or TRBD2 (5 bases each). Germline-derived CDR1 and CDR2 are MDHEN and SYDVKM. Deletions cut 4 bases from V and 0 bases from J, with 16 bases between. This CDR3 spans 16 amino acids.

The sample holds a few counts of this clonotype. The V call is TRBV3-1, the J call TRBJ2-1, with 7 bases lining up with TRBD2. Looked up from germline, CDR1 is LGHDT and CDR2 is YNNKEL (reference sequence). The CDR3 has 16 residues. Unmatched junction bases numbered 13, after V lost 5 bases and J lost 6 bases. The CDR3 coding sequence is TGTGCCAGCAGCGGGATACCGGGACTAAATCCCAATGAGCAGTTCTTC. It specifies CASSGIPGLNPNEQFF.

The chain has TRBV4-1 and TRBJ1-5; D gene ambiguous. This CDR3 is 18 amino acids long. Germline V gene lookup returns CDR1 MGHRA and CDR2 YSYEKL. Deletions cut 4 bases from V and 2 bases from J, with 21 bases between. The CDR3 DNA reads as TGCGCCAGCAGCCGCACAGACGGCTCCAGAAGGGGCAATCAGCCCCAGCATTTT. Translating gives CASSRTDGSRRGNQPQHF.

The rearrangement joins TRBV5-1 to TRBJ1-6; 11 nucleotides line up with TRBD1. V lost 2 bases and J lost 12; bases outside the gene matches: 7. Germline values: CDR1 SGHRS, CDR2 YFSETQ. CDR3 length equals 15 residues. The CDR3 reads CASSFGTGGIGPLHF. The CDR3 DNA follows: TGCGCCAGCAGCTTCGGGACAGGGGGGATCGGACCCCTCCACTTT. The full variable domain, in which reference TRBV5-1 and TRBJ1-6 provide the parts outside the CDR3, is KAGVTQTPRYLIKTRGQQVTLSCSPISGHRSVSWYQQTPGQGLQFLFEYFSETQRNKGNFPGRFSGRQFSNSRSEMNVSTLELGDSALYLCASSFGTGGIGPLHFGNGTRLTVT.

This clonotype was seen once. This rearrangement joins TRBV12-3 or TRBV12-4 to TRBJ2-5; D call uncertain. There are 15 residues in the CDR3. V was cut by 5 bases and J by 1 base, with 14 bases left in between. CDR3 sequence (DNA): TGTGCCAGCAGTCGAGGAGATGGTCGCCAAGAGACCCAGTACTTC. It translates to CASSRGDGRQETQYF.

This clonotype was found a few times. This chain uses TRBV20-1 with TRBJ1-2; no clear D gene. The germline gives CDR1 DFQATT, CDR2 SNEGSKA (reference sequence). The CDR3 extends over 15 amino acids. Trimming stripped 0 bases from V and 1 base from J, with 12 bases between. The CDR3 nucleotides are TGCAGTGCTAGAGATAGGACTAGCCTTAACTATGGCTACACCTTC. Protein sequence: CSARDRTSLNYGYTF.

This clonotype was found many times. The chain is built from TRBV9 and TRBJ2-5; 10 positions match TRBD2. The CDR3 has 18 amino acids. J lost 0 bases, V lost 4 bases, and 12 bases had no gene match. Per germline, CDR1 SGDLS and CDR2 YYNGEE. The CDR3 loop is CASSTPLASGGNQETQYF. The CDR3 DNA reads as TGTGCCAGCAGCACCCCCCTGGCTAGCGGGGGAAACCAAGAGACCCAGTACTTC.

The count of this clonotype is one. This sequence joins TRBV20-1 and TRBJ2-5; tentatively, D is TRBD2 (5 bases). This CDR3 is built from 11 residues. Trimming removed 1 base from V and 11 bases from J, with 11 bases in between. CDR1 is DFQATT, CDR2 SNEGSKA, per germline (reference sequence). CDR3 in DNA: TGCAGTGCTAGAGGTGGAAGGGAGCAGTACTTC. Translated: CSARGGREQYF.

The genes are TRBV2 and TRBJ2-5, with TRBD1 identical over 9 bases. CDR3 size: 14 residues. Germline V gene sequence: CDR1 SNHLY, CDR2 FYNNEI. J gave up 4 bases and V 4 bases, and 4 bases lay outside the gene matches. CDR3 protein: CASSGNRGRETQYF. CDR3 nucleotide sequence: TGTGCCAGCAGTGGGAACAGGGGGCGAGAGACCCAGTACTTC.

A single count supports this clonotype. The chain couples TRBV4-3 to TRBJ1-2; TRBD1 might be the D (5 bases). The CDR3 covers 13 residues. CDR1 and CDR2 from the germline V gene are LGHNA and YSLEER. V was pared by 1 base and J by 6 bases, with 9 bases between. This CDR3 reads CASSQVRGDGYTF. CDR3 sequence (DNA): TGCGCCAGCAGCCAAGTCAGAGGGGATGGCTACACCTTC.

The V gene is TRBV12-5, the J gene TRBJ2-3, with a weak D call TRBD2 (6 bases). The CDR3 covers 14 residues. The germline V and J ends were trimmed by 3 bases and 6 bases, with 13 bases remaining between them. Germline assignment: CDR1 LGHNT and CDR2 FRNRAP. Here the CDR3 reads CASGLSSGYDTQYF. CDR3 sequence (DNA): TGTGCTAGTGGTTTATCCAGCGGGTACGATACGCAGTATTTT. The full variable domain, completed using reference TRBV12-5 and TRBJ2-3, is DARVTQTPRHKVTEMGQEVTMRCQPILGHNTVFWYRQTMMQGLELLAYFRNRAPLDDSGMPKDRFSAEMPDATLATLKIQPSEPRDSAVYFCASGLSSGYDTQYFGPGTRLTVL.

This clonotype was counted between two and nine times. This sequence joins TRBV12-3 or TRBV12-4 and TRBJ2-3; TRBD1 might be the D (6 bases). Between the trimmed V and J ends, which lost 1 base and 4 bases, there was a span of 12 bases. There are 15 residues in the CDR3. The CDR3 sequence: CASSLDGQRADTQYF. CDR3 sequence (DNA): TGTGCCAGCAGTTTAGACGGACAGAGGGCAGATACGCAGTATTTT.

This clonotype was seen many times. V is TRBV12-3 or TRBV12-4 and J is TRBJ2-7, with TRBD2 identical over 9 bases. The CDR3 covers 17 residues. J gave up 4 bases and V 6 bases, and 16 bases lay outside the gene matches. CDR3 sequence reads: CASRATAFGGGVYEQYF. CDR3 in DNA: TGTGCCAGCAGGGCTACTGCCTTTGGCGGGGGGGTGTACGAGCAGTACTTC.

This clonotype was picked up a small number of times. The gene calls are TRBV5-1 and TRBJ2-1, with TRBD2 matching over 8 bases. Trimming took 4 bases from V and 4 from J; bases not matched to a gene: 7. The germline V gene has CDR1 SGHRS and CDR2 YFSETQ. This CDR3 region has 15 residues. The CDR3 DNA is TGCGCCAGCAGCGCCGGAGCGGGGGTATACAATGAGCAGTTCTTC. This codes for CASSAGAGVYNEQFF.

In this sample, this clonotype turned up a few times. The chain has TRBV20-1 and TRBJ2-7, with 8 bases matching TRBD2. V shed 5 bases, J shed 5 bases, and the junction held 5 bases outside the gene matches. Germline-derived CDR1 and CDR2 are DFQATT and SNEGSKA (reference sequence). CDR3 length: 12 residues. The CDR3 region is CSARAGAHEQYF. The CDR3 DNA is TGCAGTGCTCGAGCGGGGGCCCACGAGCAGTACTTC.

The chain combines TRBV20-1 with TRBJ2-3, with TRBD2 identical over 8 bases. V trimming: 7 bases; J trimming: 1 base; junction bases outside the gene matches: 4. The CDR3 covers 13 residues. The germline V gene encodes CDR1 DFQATT and CDR2 SNEGSKA (reference sequence). As DNA, the CDR3 is TGCAGTGTTGCGGGGGGTCGCACAGATACGCAGTATTTT. This sequence encodes CSVAGGRTDTQYF.

This clonotype was observed many times. CDR3 nucleotides: TGTGCCAGCAGCCTAGGGACAGGAAAATACGAGCAGTACTTC. Translation: CASSLGTGKYEQYF. V usage is TRBV7-2 and J usage is TRBJ2-7; TRBD1 matches 8 bases. Germline V gene lookup returns CDR1 SGHTA and CDR2 FQGNSA. V dropped 5 bases and J dropped 4; count of bases not matched to a gene: 7. CDR3 length equals 14 residues.

The chain carries TRBV12-3 or TRBV12-4 and TRBJ2-7; the D is unclear. The CDR3 loop spans 13 amino acids. Between the trimmed V and J ends, which lost 8 bases and 5 bases, there was a span of 16 bases. In nucleotides, the CDR3 is TGTGCCAGCGCCCGGGCTTCACGGAACGAGCAGTACTTC. This sequence encodes CASARASRNEQYF.

V and J are TRBV20-1 and TRBJ2-3, with TRBD2 identical over 7 bases. Germline V gene lookup returns CDR1 DFQATT and CDR2 SNEGSKA (reference sequence). V trimming: 3 bases; J trimming: 6 bases; junction bases outside the gene matches: 12. The CDR3 sequence is 15 residues long. CDR3 DNA sequence: TGCAGTGCTAGTTCGACTAGCAGGGCGACGGATACGCAGTATTTT. It yields the protein CSASSTSRATDTQYF.

This clonotype was detected only a few times. This chain connects TRBV7-9 to TRBJ1-2, with D unclear. CDR1 SEHNR and CDR2 FQNEAQ come from the germline V gene (reference sequence). Trimming took off 5 bases at V and 4 bases at J, with 14 bases between the two ends. CDR3 size: 14 residues. CDR3 region: CASSPTGRGYGYTF. CDR3 coding DNA: TGTGCCAGCAGCCCGACGGGCCGGGGCTATGGCTACACCTTC.

This clonotype was picked up a small number of times. The chain is built from TRBV14 and TRBJ2-1, with TRBD2 matching over 8 bases. This CDR3 has 17 residues. V lost 5 bases to trimming and J lost 4 bases; unmatched junction nucleotides: 13. Germline V gene sequence: CDR1 SGHDN, CDR2 FVKESK. The CDR3 protein is CASSARVRTSLYNEQFF. For the CDR3, the DNA is TGTGCCAGCAGCGCCCGAGTCCGGACTAGCCTTTACAATGAGCAGTTCTTC.

This clonotype was detected only a few times. This chain joins TRBV4-3 and TRBJ2-7; either TRBD1 or TRBD2 may supply D (6 bases each). Germline V gene data show CDR1 as LGHNA and CDR2 as YSLEER. Trimming took 4 bases from V and 2 from J, leaving 15 bases between them. The CDR3 consists of 15 residues. The CDR3: CASSLQPEGAYEQYF. CDR3 sequence (DNA): TGCGCCAGCAGCCTTCAGCCGGAGGGGGCCTACGAGCAGTACTTC.

The chain employs TRBV6-5 and TRBJ2-1, with D possibly matching TRBD2 (5 bases). Germline V CDR1 and CDR2: MNHEY, SVGAGI. The V gene lost 2 bases and the J gene lost 0 bases, with 8 bases spanning the gap. This CDR3 region has 15 residues. The CDR3 reads CASSYPRGSYNEQFF. CDR3 nucleotide sequence: TGTGCCAGCAGTTACCCCCGGGGCTCCTACAATGAGCAGTTCTTC.

The V and J genes are TRBV6-2 or TRBV6-3 and TRBJ1-5; D ambiguous. Deletions cut 0 bases from V and 7 bases from J, with 4 bases between. CDR3 length: 12 residues. Germline CDR1 reads MNHEY; CDR2 reads SVGEGT. This CDR3 is CASSYSKQPQHF. Written as DNA, the CDR3 is TGTGCCAGCAGTTACTCGAAACAGCCCCAGCATTTT.